Presented here are 32 T cell receptor beta chains from one specimen sequenced in a study of T-cell memory formation after mild COVID-19. TCRdb called the 5' RACE reads again in MiXCR, with one record for every CDR3 protein. The data hold about 340,000 distinct CDR3 sequences, with under 25% observed a single time. The sample taken for sequencing was PBMCs or a T cell subset sorted from them (not recorded which). The receptors here all came from an adult woman who had mild COVID-19 (a few samples of this study predate the infection). Cell type and time point are not known.

J is TRBJ1-3 and V is TRBV20-1; D is uncertain. The CDR3 consists of 16 residues. CDR1 is DFQATT, CDR2 SNEGSKA, per germline (reference sequence). Trimming left V 4 bases short and J 0 bases short, with 16 bases between. The CDR3 protein is CSAISGKGASGNTIYF. CDR3 DNA: TGCAGTGCTATTTCTGGGAAGGGTGCCTCTGGAAACACCATATATTTT.

The gene calls are TRBV6-6 and TRBJ1-5; D is undetermined. The CDR3 runs 17 residues. Trimming pared 2 bases from V and 2 bases from J, leaving 16 bases between. Germline V gene lookup returns CDR1 MNHNY and CDR2 SVGAGI (reference sequence). CDR3 sequence: CASSYKHRPAGNQPQHF. CDR3 DNA sequence: TGTGCCAGCAGTTACAAACATCGTCCCGCTGGCAATCAGCCCCAGCATTTT.

This clonotype was seen more than once but under ten times. This rearrangement joins TRBV5-6 to TRBJ2-1; D uncertain. CDR1 is SGHDT, CDR2 YYEEEE, per germline. V gave up 1 base and J gave up 7 bases, with 18 bases separating them. The CDR3 runs 16 residues. DNA of the CDR3: TGTGCCAGCAGCTTGTTTTTCGGGTATTTAGAGAATGAGCAGTTCTTC. Translation: CASSLFFGYLENEQFF.

Only a few counts were recorded for this clonotype. The chain couples TRBV5-1 to TRBJ1-1; D may be TRBD1 (5 bases). The CDR3 has 14 amino acids. Germline loops: CDR1 SGHRS, CDR2 YFSETQ. Trimming shortened V by 0 bases and J by 3 bases, and 9 bases separated the two germline ends. As DNA, the CDR3 is TGCGCCAGCAGCTTGGGGGGGATGGACACTGAAGCTTTCTTT. It specifies CASSLGGMDTEAFF.

This clonotype was picked up many times. V usage is TRBV5-1 and J usage is TRBJ1-2; a weak D match, TRBD1 (6 bases). Germline V gene data show CDR1 as SGHRS and CDR2 as YFSETQ. This CDR3 has 13 residues. V lost 4 bases and J lost 9, with 16 bases in between. This chain's CDR3 is CASSREGGGRYTF. DNA for the CDR3: TGCGCCAGCAGCCGCGAGGGGGGGGGTCGCTACACCTTC.

In its sample, this clonotype was seen a few times. V and J are TRBV20-1 and TRBJ1-2; no firm D call. The CDR3 consists of 13 residues. The V end was cut by 0 bases, the J end by 8 bases, with 13 bases between. CDR1 DFQATT and CDR2 SNEGSKA come from the germline V gene (reference sequence). The CDR3 DNA sequence: TGCAGTGCTAGAGATCCGGGGAAAAGGGGCTACACCTTC. It encodes CSARDPGKRGYTF.

This clonotype was recorded a few times. The chain recombines TRBV21-1 with TRBJ2-7; the table's TRBD1 call for D was not verified on the DNA. TRBV21-1 is a listed pseudogene. The CDR3 is 14 residues long. Written as DNA, the CDR3 is TGTGCCAGCAGCGACCGGACAGGCGCCTACGAGCAGTACTTC. Amino acids: CASSDRTGAYEQYF.

This clonotype has a handful of counts. The chain has TRBV12-3 or TRBV12-4 and TRBJ1-3, with D maybe TRBD1 (5 bases). There are 15 residues in the CDR3. V lost 5 bases to trimming and J lost 5 bases, with 16 bases between them. The DNA of the CDR3 is TGTGCCAGCAGTCCCGGCGGGGGAAGGAGAAACACCATATATTTT. Residues: CASSPGGGRRNTIYF.

This clonotype has just a few counts. V gene TRBV5-4 combines with J gene TRBJ2-7; possible D gene TRBD1, 6 bases. The germline gives CDR1 SGHNT, CDR2 YYREEE (reference sequence). This CDR3 comprises 13 residues. Trimming pared 1 base from V and 5 bases from J, leaving 10 bases between. CDR3 in amino acids: CASSLSRGNEQYF. CDR3 nucleotide sequence: TGTGCCAGCAGCTTGTCAAGGGGGAACGAGCAGTACTTC.

The chain employs TRBV4-1 and TRBJ1-6; D call uncertain. CDR1 is MGHRA and CDR2 is YSYEKL in the germline V gene. CDR3 length: 17 amino acids. Trimming cost V 0 bases and J 4 bases, with 13 bases left between them. The CDR3 DNA is TGCGCCAGCAGCCAAGATGTGGTAGCGAAATATAATTCACCCCTCCACTTT. It yields the protein CASSQDVVAKYNSPLHF.

The chain links TRBV12-3 or TRBV12-4 to TRBJ2-3, with 7 positions matching TRBD2. This CDR3 is built from 16 residues. The junction had 9 bases not matched to a gene; V was cut back by 4 bases and J by 2 bases. As DNA, the CDR3 is TGTGCCAGCAGTTGGGGTCCTAGCGGATACACAGATACGCAGTATTTT. Encoded protein: CASSWGPSGYTDTQYF.

This rearrangement joins TRBV2 to TRBJ2-7; 9 nucleotides line up with TRBD1. J was trimmed by 0 bases and V by 7 bases; bases with no gene match: 4. The CDR3 consists of 14 residues. From germline, CDR1 is SNHLY and CDR2 FYNNEI. For the CDR3, the DNA is TGTGCCAGCACCGGGACAGGGAACTCCTACGAGCAGTACTTC. This gives the protein CASTGTGNSYEQYF.

This clonotype was observed a handful of times. The rearrangement joins TRBV2 to TRBJ2-4; D ambiguous. There are 11 residues in the CDR3. The germline V and J ends were trimmed by 3 bases and 14 bases, with 11 bases remaining between them. The V gene's germline CDR1 is SNHLY and CDR2 FYNNEI. This CDR3 is CASSDEGSKYF. Here the CDR3 DNA reads TGTGCCAGCAGTGACGAAGGCAGCAAGTACTTC.

This clonotype was counted a few times. The chain joins TRBV30 to TRBJ1-5, with a tentative D call TRBD1 (5 bases). Trimming took 0 bases from V and 4 from J, leaving 13 bases between them. This CDR3 spans 15 amino acids. The germline V gene encodes CDR1 GTSNPN and CDR2 SVGIG (reference sequence). The CDR3 DNA follows: TGTGCCTGGAGTGTACACAGGCAGACTAATCAGCCCCAGCATTTT. It encodes CAWSVHRQTNQPQHF.

This clonotype was observed a few times. The genes are TRBV18 and TRBJ2-7; 7 bases fit TRBD1. Trimming took 0 bases from V and 2 from J; bases not matched to a gene: 1. This CDR3 is 14 amino acids long. CDR1 KGHSH and CDR2 LQKENI come from the germline V gene. The CDR3 spells CASSPPTGPYEQYF. The CDR3 DNA sequence: TGTGCCAGCTCACCACCGACAGGGCCCTACGAGCAGTACTTC.

This clonotype was counted between two and nine times. The chain couples TRBV20-1 to TRBJ2-7; D is perhaps TRBD1 (6 bases). The germline V and J ends were trimmed by 0 bases and 3 bases, with 12 bases remaining between them. The CDR3 consists of 14 residues. Per germline, CDR1 DFQATT and CDR2 SNEGSKA (reference sequence). The CDR3 DNA is TGCAGTGCTAGAGACAGGGGTATGCTCTACGAGCAGTACTTC. Its translation: CSARDRGMLYEQYF.

The genes are TRBV5-8 and TRBJ2-7; TRBD2 matches at 9 bases. Germline assignment: CDR1 SGHTS and CDR2 YDEGEE. The CDR3 spans 15 residues. The junction had 12 bases not matched to a gene; V was cut back by 4 bases and J by 7 bases. The CDR3 reads CASSPPRLAVLEQYF. In nucleotides, the CDR3 is TGTGCCAGCAGCCCCCCACGACTAGCGGTGTTGGAGCAGTACTTC. The full variable domain, in which reference TRBV5-8 and TRBJ2-7 provide the parts outside the CDR3, is EAGVTQSPTHLIKTRGQQATLRCSPISGHTSVYWYQQALGLGLQFLLWYDEGEERNRGNFPPRFSGRQFPNYSSELNVNALELEDSALYLCASSPPRLAVLEQYFGPGTRLTVT.

This clonotype was counted between two and nine times. This sequence joins TRBV10-3 and TRBJ2-1; D uncertain. With 0 bases removed from V and 5 bases from J, the gap between germline ends came to 8 bases. This CDR3 is built from 14 residues. In germline, CDR1 is ENHRY, CDR2 SYGVKD. CDR3 sequence: CAISESWANNEQFF. CDR3 coding DNA: TGTGCCATCAGTGAGTCGTGGGCGAACAATGAGCAGTTCTTC.

The chain uses TRBV3-1 and TRBJ1-2; D not certain. The CDR3 covers 11 residues. Looked up from germline, CDR1 is LGHDT and CDR2 is YNNKEL (reference sequence). The ends were cut back, 0 bases at V and 8 bases at J, with 4 bases in the middle. CDR3 sequence: CASSQDGGYTF. CDR3 nucleotide sequence: TGTGCCAGCAGCCAAGACGGAGGCTACACCTTC.

This clonotype occurred a few times. The chain is built from TRBV5-1 and TRBJ1-1, with 8 bases aligning to TRBD1. There are 14 residues in the CDR3. The germline gives CDR1 SGHRS, CDR2 YFSETQ. Losses at the gene ends were 2 bases for V and 3 bases for J; bases not matched to a gene: 3. The CDR3 sequence is CASSFRGLDTEAFF. The CDR3 DNA reads as TGCGCCAGCAGCTTCAGGGGGCTGGACACTGAAGCTTTCTTT.

There are a few counts of this clonotype. The chain uses TRBV18 and TRBJ1-6; the D gene is possibly TRBD1 (6 bases). This CDR3 region has 14 residues. V was cut by 4 bases and J by 7 bases, with 11 bases left in between. Germline V gene lookup returns CDR1 KGHSH and CDR2 LQKENI. The CDR3 sequence is CASSRGGGNSPLHF. CDR3 bases: TGTGCCAGCTCACGGGGAGGGGGGAATTCACCCCTCCACTTT.

This clonotype was recorded a few times. This chain joins TRBV20-1 and TRBJ2-3, with 9 bases matching TRBD2. The CDR3 contains 15 residues. V shed 3 bases, J shed 6 bases, and the junction held 10 bases outside the gene matches. In germline, CDR1 is DFQATT, CDR2 SNEGSKA (reference sequence). CDR3: CSARGTSLDIDTQYF. The CDR3 bases are TGCAGTGCTAGGGGGACTAGCCTCGATATCGATACGCAGTATTTT.

V gene TRBV12-3 or TRBV12-4 combines with J gene TRBJ1-4, with TRBD1 identical over 8 bases. The CDR3 length is 14 residues. Trimming cost V 3 bases and J 7 bases; bases outside gene matches: 4. The CDR3 reads CASSFRGLSEKLFF. For the CDR3, the DNA is TGTGCCAGCAGTTTCAGGGGGCTCAGTGAAAAACTGTTTTTT.

This clonotype was detected a few times. The chain recombines TRBV20-1 with TRBJ2-5, with D perhaps matching TRBD1 or TRBD2 (5 bases each). Germline V gives CDR1 DFQATT, CDR2 SNEGSKA (reference sequence). The CDR3 runs to 13 residues. Trimming removed 6 bases from V and 5 bases from J, with 16 bases in between. CDR3 sequence (DNA): TGCAGTGCCCGAGGGAGACAGAGGGAGACCCAGTACTTC. It specifies CSARGRQRETQYF.

The chain has TRBV7-6 and TRBJ2-1; 10 bases are shared with TRBD2. The V segment lost 5 bases and the J segment 3 bases; nucleotides outside the gene matches: 4. The CDR3 covers 15 residues. CDR1 is SGHVS and CDR2 is FNYEAQ in the germline V gene. CDR3 nucleotides: TGTGCCAGCAGCCGGAGCGGGGGGGTCTACAATGAGCAGTTCTTC. It translates to CASSRSGGVYNEQFF.

CDR3 DNA: TGTGCCAGCAGTTACGCGGATACGCAGTATTTT. This gives the protein CASSYADTQYF. The chain couples TRBV6-2 or TRBV6-3 to TRBJ2-3; D not certain. V was shortened by 2 bases and J by 6 bases, with 3 bases between the two germline ends. Germline CDR1 and CDR2: MNHEY and SVGEGT. The length of the CDR3 is 11 residues.

Only one count was recorded for this clonotype. V and J are TRBV29-1 and TRBJ1-1; TRBD1 matches 9 bases. Trimming cost V 4 bases and J 3 bases; bases outside gene matches: 6. Germline values: CDR1 SQVTM, CDR2 ANQGSEA. This CDR3 is 14 amino acids long. CDR3 loop: CSVGGDRVYTEAFF. The CDR3 DNA reads TGCAGCGTTGGGGGGGACAGGGTGTACACTGAAGCTTTCTTT.

This clonotype was seen only a few times. The chain combines TRBV4-1 with TRBJ2-7; TRBD1 might be the D (5 bases). Germline V lookup: CDR1 MGHRA, CDR2 YSYEKL. The CDR3 sequence is 17 residues long. Trimming stripped 0 bases from V and 6 bases from J, with 21 bases between. CDR3 nucleotide sequence: TGCGCCAGCAGCCAAGAAAGAGATCGGCAGGGCAGACGCGAGCAGTACTTC. Protein product: CASSQERDRQGRREQYF.

The V and J genes are TRBV4-1 and TRBJ2-7; D is unresolved. This CDR3 has 16 amino acids. Germline-derived CDR1 and CDR2 are MGHRA and YSYEKL. V was clipped by 1 base and J by 5 bases, with 18 bases between them. CDR3: CASSQVRFSRVDEQYF. CDR3 nucleotide sequence: TGCGCCAGCAGCCAAGTCAGGTTTAGCCGCGTCGACGAGCAGTACTTC.

This clonotype was observed a few times. The chain combines TRBV27 with TRBJ2-3, with 12 positions matching TRBD2. CDR1 and CDR2 from the germline V gene are MNHEY and SMNVEV (reference sequence). The CDR3 is 16 amino acids. Trimming removed 10 bases from V and 2 bases from J; junction bases left unmatched: 10. CDR3 sequence: CATLTGTSGPTDTQYF. The CDR3 DNA reads as TGTGCCACCCTAACCGGGACTAGCGGGCCCACAGATACGCAGTATTTT.

In regard to this clonotype: Possible read error: a much larger clone is one base away. This chain joins TRBV30 and TRBJ1-1; TRBD1 aligns across 9 bases. The V gene's germline CDR1 is GTSNPN and CDR2 SVGIG (reference sequence). J gave up 11 bases and V 0 bases, and 13 bases lay outside the gene matches. This CDR3 spans 15 amino acids. The CDR3 bases are TGTGCCTGGAGTGTAGGCGGGACAGGGATAAATGATGCTTTCTTT. Its protein product is CAWSVGGTGINDAFF.

This chain joins TRBV25-1 and TRBJ2-7, with D tentatively TRBD2 (5 bases). V was shortened by 6 bases and J by 4 bases, with 10 bases between the two germline ends. This CDR3 has 12 amino acids. Germline V gene data show CDR1 as MGHDK and CDR2 as SYGVNS. CDR3 sequence reads: CASSIGEYEQYF. The CDR3 DNA sequence: TGTGCCAGCAGCATCGGGGAGTACGAGCAGTACTTC.